The clone carrying this T cell receptor beta chain came up many times. Its antigen is not known. Trimming took off 2 bases at V and 6 bases at J, with 7 bases between the two ends. CDR1 and CDR2 (germline): SGHTA, FQGTGA. The CDR3 spans 13 residues. The data stem from a study of T-cell reconstitution after alpha-beta-depleted transplantation in children. Study-wide points: Some patients owed their high day-60 TCRbeta diversity to surviving recipient T cells and thymic progenitors. Newly made T cells mostly supplied T-cell counts and diversity one year after transplant. Two months or so post-transplant, alpha-beta T cells reportedly derived from several hundred expanded graft clones.

Unique molecular identifiers were used in preparing the TCRbeta library. MiXCR, run by TCRdb on the PCR reads, gives a single entry per CDR3 protein. The sample records about 290,000 distinct CDR3 sequences, 10% being singletons. This clonotype was sampled from a boy in the first two years of life with acute myeloid leukemia, due to receive a stem cell transplant. The source material was PBMCs, sampled before TCRalphabeta/CD19-depleted stem cell transplant. The chain carries TRBV7-3 and TRBJ2-2; D is uncertain. The CDR3, as DNA: TGTGCCAGCAGCTTATCTGTGTCCGGGGAGCTGTTTTTT. Amino acids: CASSLSVSGELFF. The variable domain in full, completed from reference TRBV7-3 and TRBJ2-2, reads GAGVSQTPSNKVTEKGKYVELRCDPISGHTALYWYRQSLGQGPEFLIYFQGTGAADDSGLPNDRFFAVRPEGSVSTLKIQRTERGDSAVYLCASSLSVSGELFFGEGSRLTVL.